The 16 T cell receptor beta chains below come from one sample, sequenced in a study of blood T cell repertoires in COVID-19. Method: immunoSEQ multiplex PCR; TCRdb's copy keeps in-frame clones and lacks some. The table lists about 330,000 clones, roughly 87% of them singletons. Input material: PBMCs or T cells enriched from blood (not recorded which). The receptors originated from a woman in her 30s who had recovered from COVID-19.

The CDR3 DNA is TGTGCCAGCAGCACTCCAACCGGACAGGGGGCTGCAACTAATGAAAAACTGTTTTTT. Amino acid sequence: CASSTPTGQGAATNEKLFF. The chain is built from TRBV7-2 and TRBJ1-4, with 11 bases matching TRBD1. V dropped 5 bases and J dropped 0; count of bases not matched to a gene: 11. In germline, CDR1 is SGHTA, CDR2 FQGNSA. CDR3 length: 19 residues.

V is TRBV7-2 and J is TRBJ2-3; the match to TRBD1 covers 12 bases. After removal of 4 bases from V and 5 bases from J, the junction contained 13 bases not matched to a gene. Germline CDR1 reads SGHTA; CDR2 reads FQGNSA. This CDR3 has 18 residues. The CDR3 here is CASSSDTPGQGAEDTQYF. The CDR3 nucleotides read TGTGCCAGCAGCTCCGATACTCCGGGACAGGGGGCGGAAGATACGCAGTATTTT. The whole variable domain, filled in from reference TRBV7-2 and TRBJ2-3, reads GAGVSQSPSNKVTEKGKDVELRCDPISGHTALYWYRQSLGQGLEFLIYFQGNSAPDKSGLPSDRFSAERTGGSVSTLTIQRTQQEDSAVYLCASSSDTPGQGAEDTQYFGPGTRLTVL.

This clone was picked up a small number of times. The gene calls are TRBV14 and TRBJ1-2, with 8 bases that match TRBD1. The CDR3 covers 15 residues. From germline, CDR1 is SGHDN and CDR2 FVKESK. The V and J ends lost 0 bases and 6 bases, in that order; junction bases with no gene match: 6. The CDR3, as DNA: TGTGCCAGCAGCCAAGATGTGGCAGGGGGCGATGGCTACACCTTC. This translates into CASSQDVAGGDGYTF.

The chain is built from TRBV27 and TRBJ2-7; D is possibly TRBD1 (6 bases). CDR3 length equals 13 residues. V was pared by 2 bases and J by 2 bases, with 7 bases between. CDR1 is MNHEY and CDR2 is SMNVEV in the germline V gene (reference sequence). Here the CDR3 reads CASSLGGTYEQYF. For the CDR3, the DNA is TGTGCCAGCAGTTTAGGGGGCACCTACGAGCAGTACTTC.

The chain employs TRBV18 and TRBJ1-5; D gene unclear. The germline gives CDR1 KGHSH, CDR2 LQKENI. This CDR3 has 16 residues. The V gene lost 2 bases and the J gene lost 7 bases, with 18 bases spanning the gap. CDR3 DNA sequence: TGTGCCAGCTCACCATCCGGGATCACGGCGGGGCAGCCCCAGCATTTT. This encodes CASSPSGITAGQPQHF.

There are a few counts of this clone. This sequence joins TRBV5-1 and TRBJ2-3, with 8 bases lining up with TRBD2. The CDR3 has 18 residues. V lost 2 bases, J lost 4 bases, and 15 bases stayed unmatched. CDR1 and CDR2 (germline): SGHRS, YFSETQ. The CDR3 DNA sequence: TGCGCCAGCAGCTTATTACAGAGCGGGCCCGGGGGGGCAGATACGCAGTATTTT. This codes for CASSLLQSGPGGADTQYF.

The DNA for the CDR3 is TGCGCCAGCAGCTTGGAACCTGACAGGGGGCAAACGAATGGCTACACCTTC. This gives the protein CASSLEPDRGQTNGYTF. The chain recombines TRBV5-1 with TRBJ1-2; 10 nucleotides line up with TRBD1. CDR3 length: 17 amino acids. The J segment lost 6 bases and the V segment lost 0 bases, leaving 11 bases of the junction unmatched. CDR1 SGHRS and CDR2 YFSETQ come from the germline V gene.

The rearrangement uses TRBV19 and TRBJ1-5; tentative D call: TRBD1 (5 bases). Trimming removed 6 bases from V and 7 bases from J, with 16 bases in between. The CDR3 runs to 14 residues. Germline CDR1 LNHDA, CDR2 SQIVND (reference sequence). This CDR3 is CASRVGNSGQPQHF. The CDR3 region has the DNA TGTGCCAGTAGGGTTGGAAATTCAGGGCAGCCCCAGCATTTT.

This sequence joins TRBV6-1 and TRBJ2-5; 9 bases are a match to TRBD2. Trimming at V came to 2 bases and at J to 7 bases, leaving 14 bases not matched to a gene. This CDR3 contains 17 residues. Germline loops: CDR1 MNHNS, CDR2 SASEGT. The CDR3 reads CASSELPPAGGPGTQYF. CDR3 in DNA: TGTGCCAGCAGTGAACTTCCCCCCGCGGGGGGGCCGGGGACCCAGTACTTC.

The V gene is TRBV24-1, the J gene TRBJ2-7; D is undetermined. V shed 4 bases and J shed 3 bases, with 6 bases lying between them. The germline V gene has CDR1 KGHDR and CDR2 SFDVKD. The CDR3 is 12 amino acids. CDR3 loop: CATSDADYEQYF. CDR3 DNA: TGTGCCACCAGTGACGCGGACTACGAGCAGTACTTC.

This chain links TRBV6-1 with TRBJ2-2, with D tentatively TRBD2 (7 bases). The germline V gene encodes CDR1 MNHNS and CDR2 SASEGT. Trimming shortened V by 1 base and J by 2 bases, and 17 bases separated the two germline ends. The CDR3 loop spans 18 amino acids. The CDR3 DNA follows: TGTGCCAGCAGTGAAGTGGGGCGGGGGCCCTTAAACACCGGGGAGCTGTTTTTT. Protein: CASSEVGRGPLNTGELFF.

This chain links TRBV30 with TRBJ2-7, with D possibly TRBD1 on 5 matching bases. CDR1 and CDR2 (germline): GTSNPN, SVGIG (reference sequence). Trimming stripped 5 bases from V and 3 bases from J, with 11 bases between. The CDR3 runs 12 residues. DNA of the CDR3: TGTGCCTGGGGGGCTCAAAGCTACGAGCAGTACTTC. Translated: CAWGAQSYEQYF. Filled out from reference TRBV30 and TRBJ2-7, the complete variable domain reads SQTIHQWPATLVQPVGSPLSLECTVEGTSNPNLYWYRQAAGRGLQLLFYSVGIGQISSEVPQNLSASRPQDRQFILSSKKLLLSDSGFYLCAWGAQSYEQYFGPGTRLTVT.

The rearrangement uses TRBV24-1 and TRBJ2-3, with a weak D call TRBD1 (6 bases). The V and J ends lost 4 bases and 4 bases respectively, with 17 bases between them. The V gene's germline CDR1 is KGHDR and CDR2 SFDVKD. This CDR3 contains 16 residues. The CDR3 nucleotides are TGTGCCACCAGTGACCCAGGGGCCAGGGCAGCAGATACGCAGTATTTT. This translates into CATSDPGARAADTQYF.

J is TRBJ2-2 and V is TRBV7-2, with 7 positions matching TRBD1. Germline trimming cut 5 bases from V and 0 bases from J; bases unmatched to any gene: 3. There are 15 residues in the CDR3. Germline CDR1 is SGHTA and CDR2 is FQGNSA. The CDR3, as DNA: TGTGCCAGCAGCCCGGGACAGACGAACACCGGGGAGCTGTTTTTT. This codes for CASSPGQTNTGELFF.

This clone was counted once. The chain couples TRBV3-1 (or the pseudogene TRBV3-2) to TRBJ1-1, with D possibly matching TRBD1 (5 bases). Germline V lookup: CDR1 LGHDT, CDR2 YNNKEL (reference sequence). V was trimmed by 4 bases and J by 4 bases, leaving 19 bases between them. The CDR3 loop spans 16 amino acids. In DNA form, the CDR3 reads TGTGCCAGCAGCCCCCGAGCCATGGGGCGAGGCACTGAAGCTTTCTTT. As protein: CASSPRAMGRGTEAFF.

Details on this clone: Germline and junction disagree at one end, which may indicate a read error. The chain has TRBV29-1 and TRBJ1-2; D unresolved. The CDR3 is 14 residues long. The germline CDR1 and CDR2 sequences are SQVTM and ANQGSEA. The CDR3 is CSVEGGSPDYGYTF. CDR3 nucleotide sequence: TGCAGCGTCGAAGGTGGTTCACCGGACTATGGCTACACCTTC.